The T cell receptor beta chain described here comes from a study of immune heterogeneity within non-small cell lung tumors. For the study at large: Among the tumors, a few were squamous cell carcinomas, about nine were non-squamous carcinomas and 1 was not otherwise specified.

Genomic DNA extracted from bulk tumor tissue served as template. A total of 450 to 700 ng was used per sample. Spaced far apart, several biopsies were taken from each primary tumor during surgery. Enrolled individuals presented with untreated, newly diagnosed non-small cell lung cancer and received curative surgery. Findings of the study overall: Alongside site-unique high-frequency clones, identical dominant CDR3 beta clonotypes recurred across tumor sites within a patient. Individual patients' high-frequency T-cell receptor beta clonotypes were largely distinct from one another.

This clonotype has just a few counts. Its cognate antigen is unknown. TCR beta CDR3 amplification used multiplex PCR with 32 V and 13 J primers. TCRdb used MiXCR to reprocess the multiplex PCR reads, holding one entry per CDR3 protein. The data show fewer than 25,000 distinct CDR3 sequences, 25% to 30% seen once. The CDR3 has 14 amino acids. The V and J ends lost 3 bases and 8 bases, in that order; junction bases with no gene match: 7. CDR1 is LGHNA, CDR2 YNFKEQ, per germline. The receptor was derived from a man aged 40-49 years with non-small cell lung cancer. This rearrangement joins TRBV4-2 to TRBJ1-1, with 9 nucleotides matching TRBD1. Source material: lung tumor tissue. The CDR3 DNA follows: TGTGCCAGCAGCCAGGGGGGACAGGGCCAAGAAGCTTTCTTT. Its protein is CASSQGGQGQEAFF.